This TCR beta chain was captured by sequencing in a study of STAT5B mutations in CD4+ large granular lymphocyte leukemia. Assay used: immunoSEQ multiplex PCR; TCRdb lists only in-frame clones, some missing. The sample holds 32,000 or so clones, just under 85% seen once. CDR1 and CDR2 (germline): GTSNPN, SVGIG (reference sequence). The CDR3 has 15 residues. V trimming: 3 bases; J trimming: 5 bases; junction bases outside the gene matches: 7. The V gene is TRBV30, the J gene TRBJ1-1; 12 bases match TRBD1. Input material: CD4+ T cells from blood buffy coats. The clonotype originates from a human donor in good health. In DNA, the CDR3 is TGTGCCTGGAGGGGGACAGGGGGCGTTAGAACTGAAGCTTTCTTT. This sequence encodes CAWRGTGGVRTEAFF. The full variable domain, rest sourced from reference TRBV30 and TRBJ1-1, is SQTIHQWPATLVQPVGSPLSLECTVEGTSNPNLYWYRQAAGRGLQLLFYSVGIGQISSEVPQNLSASRPQDRQFILSSKKLLLSDSGFYLCAWRGTGGVRTEAFFGQGTRLTVV.